A single T cell receptor (beta chain) is shown here with its context. This clone occurred many times. This clone's antigen is unknown. Sequencing ends 3 residues short of the CDR3 end; the germline J gene provides the rest. V is trimmed back by 6 bases and J by 4 bases, and the junction contains 4 bases that no gene match accounts for. The CDR3 runs 14 residues from the cysteine to the phenylalanine. The CDR3 was read in part: 33 bases, with the frame set at base 1. CDR1 DFQATT and CDR2 SNEGSKA are derived from the germline V gene (reference sequence). Diagnosis of CVID followed standard criteria, namely serum IgG, IgA and/or IgM below the normal range together with specific antibody deficiency. There were around 43 subjects in the CVID group (around 15 female and 30 or so male), ranging in age from about 8 to 70 years, with a mean age of 40. Both CVID patients and healthy controls were predominantly of Caucasian heritage. At the time of study participation, every CVID subject had been on replacement immunoglobulin therapy for at least one year. At blood collection, none of the CVID subjects was ill or on immunomodulatory or immunosuppressive medication. From each donor, roughly 4.5 to 8.5 ml of heparinized peripheral whole blood was collected. TCRbeta CDR3 repertoires were sequenced from genomic DNA of adults with common variable immune deficiency (CVID) and healthy adult controls. Diluted blood was subjected to density centrifugation over Hypaque 1077 or Ficoll-Paque for isolation of peripheral blood mononuclear cells. Genomic DNA was extracted from unsorted mononuclear cells by Qiagen column purification or by a centrifugation-based method.

These data come from a study of T cell clonality in common variable immunodeficiency (dated by TCRdb to the mid-2010s). Paper-wide results and their limitations: TCRbeta clonality was higher in CVID subjects than in healthy controls (t-test p = 0.018), and the increase was most characteristic of about a third of subjects. Fewer deletions and N-nucleotide insertions were reportedly observed in CVID TCRbeta sequences, and highly modified clones with 13 or more V deletions were reportedly absent from CVID TCRbeta sequences. Even though DNA input was equal, the average per sample came to approximately 74,000 unique sequences for controls compared with about 31,547 for CVID samples. Correlations between repertoire features and clinical complications were limited by patient heterogeneity within the CVID cohort. It was noted by the authors that sequencing of the repertoires of T cell subpopulations would be needed to clarify the cause of the increased clonality in CVID. CVID subjects shared fewer TCRbeta clones with each other than healthy controls did (p < 0.0001).

CVID samples and control samples contributed equivalent amounts of genomic DNA as sequencing input. For every sample, a 60 bp segment covering the rearranged TCRbeta CDR3 region was amplified and then sequenced. The immunoSEQ assay, a bias-corrected multiplex PCR combined with high-throughput sequencing, was used for TCRbeta amplification. As for the original processing: Every unique nucleotide sequence counted as a clone and was annotated with V, D and J genes, copy number and frequency. Sequences were labeled productive if in frame, and non-productive if out of frame or containing stop codons. As previously described, Shannon's entropy was used to calculate clonality. The predicted amino acid sequences of productive clones were used to derive the mean CDR3 Kyte-Doolittle hydropathy. The R hclust function was used to hierarchically cluster scaled V gene usage with Manhattan distance and complete linkage. Sharing of clones by CDR3 amino acid sequence was evaluated by resampling 12 repertoires per group over 100 rounds. The repertoires were searched for around 70 published EBV-specific and fewer than 250 published CMV-specific TCRbeta sequences. After a couple of CVID samples that produced fewer than 10,000 sequences were dropped from the analysis, 35 to 45 CVID repertoires remained. The table comes from immuneACCESS by way of TCRdb, which keeps in-frame sequences with V and J called. Part of the clones is missing from these tables; in studies checked, under half for an unresolved V gene and the rest for unknown reasons. The V and J calls and clone size come from that table; D and trimming were worked out from the DNA. The sample records about 42,000 clones, none occurring a single time. The top ten constitute approximately 5.6% of the sample.

The V and J genes are TRBV20-1 and TRBJ2-1; 12 nucleotides in the junction match TRBD2. The sequenced material came from peripheral blood mononuclear cells. This receptor was taken from a human donor with common variable immunodeficiency. The CDR3 reads as follows: CSAATSGGYNEQFF. The CDR3 DNA, read in part, is TGCAGTGCCGCGACTAGCGGGGGTTACAATGAG.